These 12 T cell receptor beta chains were sequenced from one sample in a study of identical twins (dated by TCRdb to 2015 to 2016). Preparation of the library involved 5' RACE. The sequencer was an Illumina HiSeq 2000. TCRdb applied fastp at Q25 and MiXCR to the public reads, then kept only in-frame beta chains. Merged by CDR3 protein, the rows form single entries marked with the most common genes and DNA. Here the sample has 1,800,000 or so distinct CDR3 sequences; under 35% occur a single time. The ten largest clones represent 0.25% to 0.3% of the sample. The sample was cord blood. The receptor source for this set is a newborn girl in good health.

J is TRBJ2-3 and V is TRBV27; TRBD2 matches 7 bases. V shed 3 bases and J 3 bases; nucleotides not matched to a gene: 6. The length of the CDR3 is 15 residues. Germline V CDR1 and CDR2: MNHEY, SMNVEV (reference sequence). The chain's CDR3 is CASSFSGEGTDTQYF. The CDR3 coding sequence is TGTGCCAGCAGTTTCTCGGGGGAGGGGACAGATACGCAGTATTTT.

This clonotype appeared a few times. The chain uses TRBV27 and TRBJ1-2; D gene uncertain. The CDR3 length is 15 residues. The ends were cut back, 4 bases at V and 4 bases at J, with 16 bases in the middle. The germline V gene has CDR1 MNHEY and CDR2 SMNVEV (reference sequence). CDR3: CASSSIARRAYGYTF. In DNA, the CDR3 is TGTGCCAGCAGTTCCATCGCACGACGGGCCTATGGCTACACCTTC.

This clonotype was detected only a few times. CDR3 coding DNA: TGTGCCAGCAGCCTCTGGGGCCCTAATGAAAAACTGTTTTTT. Translating gives CASSLWGPNEKLFF. V gene TRBV7-9 combines with J gene TRBJ1-4; tentative D call: TRBD1 (5 bases). CDR1 and CDR2 from the germline V gene are SEHNR and FQNEAQ (reference sequence). This CDR3 has 14 residues. The V end was cut by 5 bases, the J end by 3 bases, with 10 bases between.

This clonotype was seen more than once but under ten times. This chain joins TRBV2 and TRBJ1-2; 8 nucleotides line up with TRBD1. The CDR3 is made up of 13 amino acids. Germline V lookup: CDR1 SNHLY, CDR2 FYNNEI. Trimming at V came to 8 bases and at J to 3 bases, leaving 5 bases not matched to a gene. CDR3 sequence reads: CASRTGWDYGYTF. DNA for the CDR3: TGTGCCAGCCGGACAGGGTGGGACTATGGCTACACCTTC.

At least ten counts were recorded for this clonotype. J is TRBJ1-2 and V is TRBV25-1, with D perhaps matching TRBD1 (6 bases). Per germline, CDR1 MGHDK and CDR2 SYGVNS. V gave up 3 bases and J gave up 2 bases, with 16 bases separating them. This CDR3 has 16 amino acids. The CDR3 DNA is TGTGCCAGCAGTGACTACAGGGTCGGGGGAAACTATGGCTACACCTTC. As protein: CASSDYRVGGNYGYTF.

V is TRBV5-1 and J is TRBJ2-1, with D possibly being TRBD1 or TRBD2 (5 bases each). From germline, CDR1 is SGHRS and CDR2 YFSETQ. CDR3 length: 15 residues. Trimming removed 1 base from V and 7 bases from J, with 15 bases in between. The CDR3 sequence: CASSLIGTSTNEQFF. Here the CDR3 DNA reads TGCGCCAGCAGCTTGATAGGGACGTCTACAAATGAGCAGTTCTTC.

The genes are TRBV5-1 and TRBJ2-5; D is ambiguous. Judging by the DNA end, TRBJ2-1 fits better; the J call may be wrong. The CDR3 runs to 13 residues. Per germline, CDR1 SGHRS and CDR2 YFSETQ. The CDR3 sequence: CASSQPAQETQFF. The CDR3 coding sequence is TGCGCCAGCAGCCAACCTGCCCAAGAGACCCAGTTCTTC.

This rearrangement joins TRBV10-3 to TRBJ1-2; the match to TRBD1 covers 8 bases. The CDR3 length is 14 residues. Germline V gene data show CDR1 as ENHRY and CDR2 as SYGVKD. Unmatched junction bases numbered 9, after V lost 4 bases and J lost 8 bases. CDR3 loop: CAISGTGKGKGYTF. The CDR3 region has the DNA TGTGCCATCAGTGGGACAGGGAAGGGAAAAGGCTACACCTTC.

The V and J genes are TRBV6-2 or TRBV6-3 and TRBJ2-7; TRBD2 matches 11 bases. From germline, CDR1 is MNHEY and CDR2 SVGEGT. The CDR3 spans 19 residues. With 0 bases clipped from V and 7 bases from J, the junction kept 17 bases outside the gene matches. Here the CDR3 reads CASSYSPLAGGHFYNEQYF. CDR3 nucleotide sequence: TGTGCCAGCAGTTACTCTCCCCTAGCGGGAGGTCACTTTTACAATGAGCAGTACTTC.

CDR3 nucleotide sequence: TGTGCCAGCAGCTTAAATACGGGTCCAGAGACCCAGTACTTC. Encoded protein: CASSLNTGPETQYF. The gene calls are TRBV7-2 and TRBJ2-5; no firm D call. Trimming shortened V by 2 bases and J by 4 bases, and 11 bases separated the two germline ends. Germline V CDR1 and CDR2: SGHTA, FQGNSA. This CDR3 region has 14 residues.

There are a few counts of this clonotype. The V gene is TRBV10-3, the J gene TRBJ2-7; weak D call: TRBD1 (5 bases). Germline assignment: CDR1 ENHRY and CDR2 SYGVKD. V gave up 5 bases and J gave up 0 bases, with 8 bases separating them. The CDR3 runs 13 residues. Written as DNA, the CDR3 is TGTGCCATCAGTCGACAGACCTCCTACGAGCAGTACTTC. This encodes CAISRQTSYEQYF.

CDR3 DNA sequence: TGTGCCAGCAGCCAAAAACAGGGGGCAGATACGCAGTATTTT. This translates into CASSQKQGADTQYF. V and J are TRBV14 and TRBJ2-3; TRBD1 aligns across 8 bases. The V gene end was trimmed by 2 bases and the J gene end by 4 bases; junction bases not matched to a gene: 2. The CDR3 sequence is 14 residues long. Germline CDR1 reads SGHDN; CDR2 reads FVKESK.